This T cell receptor (beta chain) emerged from a study of blood T cells in healthy people across ages. A sample-barcoded 5' primer and a J-beta primer mix were used in a second PCR of roughly 7 to 12 cycles. TCRdb reprocessed the 5' RACE reads via MiXCR and lists one record per CDR3 protein. The sample contains fewer than 750,000 distinct CDR3 sequences, 45% to 55% of which appear only once. Trimming removed 5 bases at V and 2 bases at J, with 16 bases between. CDR3 size: 15 residues. Germline V gene lookup returns CDR1 SGHTA and CDR2 FQGNSA. This clonotype was counted a few times. Sequencing used blood. The TCR sequence derives from a man at least 80 years old in good health. The genes are TRBV7-2 and TRBJ2-7, with a weak D call TRBD2 (6 bases). DNA for the CDR3: TGTGCCAGCAGCCTGCGCCTTAGCGGCACCTACGAGCAGTACTTC. This encodes CASSLRLSGTYEQYF. Complete variable domain (other parts from reference TRBV7-2 and TRBJ2-7): GAGVSQSPSNKVTEKGKDVELRCDPISGHTALYWYRQSLGQGLEFLIYFQGNSAPDKSGLPSDRFSAERTGGSVSTLTIQRTQQEDSAVYLCASSLRLSGTYEQYFGPGTRLTVT.